The clone carrying this TCR beta chain has more than one count but fewer than ten. Its antigen remains unknown. The source of the sample is a study of response to subunit inactivated influenza vaccine. TCRdb reprocessed the RT-PCR reads with MiXCR, giving one entry per CDR3 protein. Of 250,000 to 350,000 distinct CDR3 sequences in the sample, approximately 20% were seen once. Study-level findings and limits: It was suggested by the authors that few new T cells are recruited by each seasonal influenza vaccination.

Sample: PBMCs from blood, taken about 20 months after vaccination. The receptor was isolated from a man between 50 and 70 years old who received an inactivated influenza vaccine.

The DNA for the CDR3 is TGTGCCAGCAGCCCTACAGGGATTGCAGATACGCAGTATTTT. As protein: CASSPTGIADTQYF. This chain links TRBV7-9 with TRBJ2-3; tentatively, D is TRBD1 (6 bases). The CDR3 is 14 amino acids. V was cut by 5 bases and J by 4 bases, with 13 bases left in between. The germline V gene encodes CDR1 SEHNR and CDR2 FQNEAQ (reference sequence).